The table lists the clone carrying this T cell receptor (beta chain) with a few counts. Its antigen is undetermined. The entry originates in a study of blood T cells in healthy people across ages. Findings of the study overall: A roughly linear fall in TCR beta diversity per million T cells was seen with increasing age.

The use of a sample-barcoded 5' primer and a J-beta primer mix characterized a second PCR of about 6 to 12 cycles. TCRdb ran MiXCR on the 5' RACE reads and lists one entry per CDR3 protein. The sample yields around 1,500,000 distinct CDR3 sequences, 28% seen once. This TCR was sampled from a woman aged 25-40 years in good health. Sequencing used blood.

The CDR3 DNA is TGTGCCAGCAAAATAGACCCGCGGGGGAACACCATATATTTT. Amino acid sequence: CASKIDPRGNTIYF. This chain uses TRBV6-1 with TRBJ1-3; maybe TRBD1 (5 bases). Germline V CDR1 and CDR2: MNHNS, SASEGT. V shed 7 bases and J shed 7 bases, with 17 bases lying between them. This CDR3 region has 14 residues.